This T cell receptor (beta chain) comes out of a study of cytomegalovirus exposure and HLA in healthy donors. On the study more broadly: A preliminary data release comprised roughly 80 million unique TCRs obtained from HLA-typed donors. Broader study findings: TCR beta chains numbering about 160 were designated cytomegalovirus-associated. Reportedly, a later analysis found an Asian-associated ancestry cluster had fewer N-insertions than the approximately 700-donor mean.

The CDR3 sequence is 13 residues long. Trimming took off 5 bases at V and 4 bases at J, with 11 bases between the two ends. Germline V CDR1 and CDR2: SGHTA, FQGNSA. Primers for the PCR totalled 60 Vbeta and 13 Jbeta. Clones were sequenced by immunoSEQ multiplex PCR, and TCRdb holds only the in-frame ones, with some missing. The profile covers around 150,000 clones, with about 75% appearing a single time and about 0.64% taken by the ten largest. Points on this clone: Its antigen is as yet unknown.

The sample consisted of PBMCs. This TCR was recovered from a male donor in good health and CMV-seronegative. The genes are TRBV7-2 and TRBJ2-5; D call uncertain. The CDR3 nucleotides are TGTGCCAGCAGCCTAAACCCTGGAGAGACCCAGTACTTC. This sequence encodes CASSLNPGETQYF.